A selection of T cell receptor beta chains follows, all from one sample in a study of cytomegalovirus exposure and HLA in healthy donors. Here immunoSEQ multiplex PCR was the method, and the copy in TCRdb shows in-frame clones only, minus some. The table shows more than 95,000 clones, with about 80% occurring only once. Sequences were obtained from PBMCs. Receptors originate from a woman between 45 and 60 years old in good health and CMV-seropositive. The CDR3 runs from the conserved cysteine through the conserved F or W. A D gene is named only where the DNA matches it firmly. Some rows have no size entry. The others give once, few or many, or a class for an expanded clone.

CASREQGGGNTIYF	TGTGCCAGTAGAGAACAGGGTGGTGGAAACACCATATATTTT	-	TRBV19	-	TRBJ1-3
CASSLEQGARNEQFF	TGTGCCAGCAGCTTAGAACAGGGGGCGCGGAATGAGCAGTTCTTC	-	TRBV7-9	TRBD1	TRBJ2-1
CASSLAESSYNEQFF	TGTGCCAGCAGTCTAGCGGAGAGCTCCTACAATGAGCAGTTCTTC	-	TRBV7-3	TRBD2	TRBJ2-1
CASSPGLNPNIQYF	TGTGCCAGCAGCCCGGGACTCAACCCAAACATTCAGTACTTC	-	TRBV2	-	TRBJ2-4
CAWTPGQGRAFF	TGTGCCTGGACCCCAGGGCAGGGTCGGGCTTTCTTT	-	TRBV30	-	TRBJ1-1
CAWSVTTGGVGGYTF	TGTGCCTGGAGTGTTACAACAGGGGGCGTGGGTGGCTACACCTTC	-	TRBV30	TRBD1	TRBJ1-2
CASSVQGYYEQYF	TGTGCCAGCAGTGTGCAGGGGTACTACGAGCAGTACTTC	-	TRBV2	-	TRBJ2-7
CASSLSQGAAYGYTF	TGTGCCAGCAGTTTATCTCAGGGGGCGGCCTATGGCTACACCTTC	few	TRBV27	TRBD1	TRBJ1-2
CASKLQGRWDTEAFF	TGTGCCAGCAAACTACAGGGGAGGTGGGACACTGAAGCTTTCTTT	-	TRBV27	TRBD1	TRBJ1-1
CASSRGVTYEQYF	TGTGCCAGCAGCCGCGGGGTTACCTACGAGCAGTACTTC	-	TRBV9	-	TRBJ2-7
CASSILSGGGETQYF	TGTGCCAGCAGCATCCTTAGCGGGGGTGGAGAGACCCAGTACTTC	once	TRBV7-2	TRBD2	TRBJ2-5
CASRSTGSNTEAFF	TGTGCCAGCAGATCCACAGGTTCGAACACTGAAGCTTTCTTT	-	TRBV6-5	-	TRBJ1-1
CASSLVGNTEAFF	TGTGCCAGCAGCTTAGTCGGGAACACTGAAGCTTTCTTT	-	TRBV11-3	-	TRBJ1-1
CASSPRQRLGGGYTF	TGTGCCAGCAGCCCTCGACAGAGACTCGGGGGTGGCTACACCTTC	-	TRBV7-8	-	TRBJ1-2
CASSTRTSGRKPEQFF	TGTGCCAGCAGCACCCGGACTAGCGGGAGAAAACCTGAGCAGTTCTTC	-	TRBV7-9	TRBD2	TRBJ2-1
CASSSGGMNTEAFF	TGCGCCAGCAGTTCAGGGGGTATGAACACTGAAGCTTTCTTT	-	TRBV5-1	TRBD1	TRBJ1-1
CASSLGVRGSGANVLTF	TGCGCCAGCAGCTTGGGGGTACGGGGGTCTGGGGCCAACGTCCTGACTTTC	-	TRBV5-1	-	TRBJ2-6
CASSPDSPNYGYTF	TGCGCCAGCAGTCCGGACAGCCCTAACTATGGCTACACCTTC	-	TRBV5-1	-	TRBJ1-2
CASSLPRLAGGQETQYF	TGCGCCAGCAGCCTCCCTCGGCTAGCGGGGGGTCAAGAGACCCAGTACTTC	-	TRBV4-1	TRBD2	TRBJ2-5
CASSPLGTEEKLFF	TGCGCCAGCAGCCCCCTAGGAACGGAGGAAAAACTGTTTTTT	-	TRBV4-3	-	TRBJ1-4
CASSLAAGAVDEQFF	TGTGCCAGCAGCTTGGCGGCGGGAGCGGTTGATGAGCAGTTCTTC	once	TRBV5-4	TRBD2	TRBJ2-1
CASSAQGGGNTEAFF	TGCGCCAGCAGCGCACAGGGAGGGGGAAACACTGAAGCTTTCTTT	-	TRBV5-1	-	TRBJ1-1
CAGSLWDSGNTIYF	TGTGCCGGCAGCTTATGGGACAGTGGAAACACCATATATTTT	-	TRBV7-2	TRBD1	TRBJ1-3
CASSLSAGGGTGELFF	TGCGCCAGCAGCTTGTCCGCGGGAGGGGGCACCGGGGAGCTGTTTTTT	-	TRBV5-1	TRBD2	TRBJ2-2
CASSLDLAADLLF	TGTGCCAGCAGCTTAGATCTAGCGGCGGATTTACTCTTC	-	TRBV7-9	TRBD2	TRBJ2-1
CASSVRDRGTEAFF	TGTGCCAGCAGTGTCCGGGACAGGGGCACTGAAGCTTTCTTT	-	TRBV6-1	TRBD1	TRBJ1-1
CASSTGQTNEKLFF	TGCGCCAGCAGCACGGGACAGACAAATGAAAAACTGTTTTTT	few	TRBV5-1	TRBD1	TRBJ1-4
CASSLPGFEQYF	TGTGCCAGCAGCTTACCGGGGTTCGAGCAGTACTTC	-	TRBV7-2	-	TRBJ2-7
CSAKRDYEQYF	TGCAGTGCTAAACGGGACTACGAGCAGTACTTC	-	TRBV20-1	-	TRBJ2-7
CASSQPRDRRQPQHF	TGCGCCAGCAGCCAACCCCGGGACAGACGGCAGCCCCAGCATTTT	-	TRBV4-1	TRBD1	TRBJ1-5
CASNPGTGLLYF	TGTGCCAGTAACCCCGGGACAGGGTTGTTGTACTTC	-	TRBV19	TRBD1	TRBJ2-7
CSVRPPQGQDTQYF	TGCAGCGTCCGACCCCCGCAGGGTCAAGATACGCAGTATTTT	few	TRBV29-1	-	TRBJ2-3
CASSLGAGLSGNTIYF	TGTGCCAGCAGCTTAGGGGCAGGGCTCTCTGGAAACACCATATATTTT	-	TRBV7-9	-	TRBJ1-3
CASTLLAGGNEQFF	TGTGCCAGCACTCTTCTAGCGGGGGGGAATGAGCAGTTCTTC	-	TRBV28	TRBD2	TRBJ2-1
CASSWTSLDTGELFF	TGCGCCAGCAGCTGGACATCCTTGGACACCGGGGAGCTGTTTTTT	-	TRBV5-1	-	TRBJ2-2
CASLSGSATNEKLFF	TGTGCCAGCTTAAGTGGCTCCGCAACTAATGAAAAACTGTTTTTT	-	TRBV28	-	TRBJ1-4
CASRSTSGRAFNEQFF	TGTGCCAGCAGGTCGACTAGCGGGAGGGCCTTCAATGAGCAGTTCTTC	-	TRBV7-3	TRBD2	TRBJ2-1
CSARSQGGYTF	TGCAGTGCTAGATCACAGGGCGGCTACACCTTC	few	TRBV20-1	-	TRBJ1-2
CAIRGQQNTEAFF	TGTGCCATCAGAGGACAACAGAACACTGAAGCTTTCTTT	-	TRBV10-3	-	TRBJ1-1
CASSYSRKGDTEAFF	TGTGCCAGCAGTTACTCCAGGAAAGGGGACACTGAAGCTTTCTTT	-	TRBV6-5	-	TRBJ1-1
CASSPGQGIWESPLHF	TGTGCCAGCAGCCCGGGACAGGGTATCTGGGAATCACCCCTCCACTTT	-	TRBV7-2	TRBD1	TRBJ1-6
CASSQGLALGDTQYF	TGCGCCAGCAGCCAAGGGCTAGCGCTGGGAGATACGCAGTATTTT	-	TRBV4-1	-	TRBJ2-3
CAINAGGQYGYTF	TGTGCCATCAACGCAGGGGGCCAATATGGCTACACCTTC	few	TRBV10-3	TRBD1	TRBJ1-2
CASSPGQISSYEQYF	TGTGCCAGCAGCCCAGGACAAATTTCCTCCTACGAGCAGTACTTC	-	TRBV7-2	-	TRBJ2-7
CASSVEGRGSYNEQFF	TGTGCCAGCAGCGTAGAGGGGAGGGGCTCCTACAATGAGCAGTTCTTC	-	TRBV9	TRBD2	TRBJ2-1
CASSLAGGEQYF	TGCGCCAGCAGCTTGGCAGGGGGCGAGCAGTACTTC	-	TRBV5-1	TRBD1	TRBJ2-7
CASSPGGMPYRPYGYTF	TGTGCCAGCAGCCCGGGCGGGATGCCTTATCGGCCTTATGGCTACACCTTC	-	TRBV7-8	-	TRBJ1-2
CASSEALLGGPQTQYF	TGTGCCAGCAGTGAAGCGCTTTTGGGGGGGCCTCAGACCCAGTACTTC	-	TRBV6-1	-	TRBJ2-5
CATSRDPGGKETQYF	TGTGCCACCAGCAGAGATCCGGGGGGGAAAGAGACCCAGTACTTC	-	TRBV15	TRBD2	TRBJ2-5
CASSLRQNNSPLHF	TGTGCCAGCAGCTTACGACAGAATAATTCACCCCTCCACTTT	-	TRBV7-2	-	TRBJ1-6
CASSVRPGGTYNEQFF	TGTGCCAGCAGCGTGAGACCGGGAGGGACCTACAATGAGCAGTTCTTC	-	TRBV7-9	TRBD2	TRBJ2-1
CASSLAKGVETQYF	TGTGCCAGCAGCCTTGCCAAGGGGGTAGAGACCCAGTACTTC	few	TRBV7-8	-	TRBJ2-5
CATSRPAGGTDTQYF	TGTGCCACCAGCAGACCAGCGGGGGGCACAGATACGCAGTATTTT	-	TRBV15	TRBD2	TRBJ2-3
CAISGGQGAYNEQFF	TGTGCCATCAGTGGAGGGCAGGGGGCCTACAATGAGCAGTTCTTC	-	TRBV10-3	TRBD1	TRBJ2-1
CSVAGTSGGYEQYF	TGCAGCGTCGCTGGGACTAGCGGGGGTTACGAGCAGTACTTC	-	TRBV29-1	TRBD2	TRBJ2-7